This T cell receptor (beta chain) stems from a study of T-cell memory formation after mild COVID-19. General study results and limits: The CD4+ clones that contracted clustered mainly within CM and EM, and the CD8+ clones concentrated in EMRA.

The sample holds a few counts of this clonotype. Antigen: not known. This CDR3 contains 14 residues. V was clipped by 6 bases and J by 5 bases, with 20 bases between them. Germline-derived CDR1 and CDR2 are DFQATT and SNEGSKA (reference sequence). TCRdb re-called the 5' RACE reads through MiXCR, storing one row per CDR3 protein. The repertoire includes 300,000 to 350,000 distinct CDR3 sequences, roughly 19% of them detected once, and roughly 20% sits in the top ten. The chain joins TRBV20-1 to TRBJ2-7, with D maybe TRBD1 (7 bases). This receptor was taken from a young man who had mild COVID-19 (a few samples of this study predate the infection). Cell type and time point are not known. Input material: PBMCs or a T cell subset sorted from them (not recorded which). This chain's CDR3 is CSAQGTDRAHEQYF. CDR3 sequence (DNA): TGCAGTGCCCAGGGGACTGACAGGGCCCACGAGCAGTACTTC.